The clone carrying this TCR beta chain was seen just once. Its antigen remains unidentified. Patients aged 2 to 39 years had fewer naive T cells. Sorting split CD4+ cells into CD25-high CD127-low Tregs and CD25-low CD127-high conventional T cells. This sample was taken from a study of regulatory T cells. The primer mix had 52 TRBV and 13 TRBJ primers. Profiled with immunoSEQ multiplex PCR; TCRdb holds only in-frame clones, not every one. The sample consists of nearly 30,000 clones, 92% of them appearing once. Study-wide findings and caveats: Hydrophobic residues at CDR3 positions 6 and 7 were enriched in conventional CD4+ T cells of CD3G-deficient patients.

This receptor was identified in a person aged 18 to 35 with CD3G deficiency. Sequencing was done on a sample of conventional CD4+ T cells sorted from blood.

The CDR3 DNA reads as TGTGCCAGCAGTGAGGTGGTGGGCCCCACAGATACGCAGTATTTT. This translates into CASSEVVGPTDTQYF. The chain joins TRBV6-1 to TRBJ2-3; D ambiguous. This CDR3 spans 15 amino acids. Germline V gene lookup returns CDR1 MNHNS and CDR2 SASEGT. V dropped 3 bases and J dropped 2 bases, with 12 bases sitting between them.